These 19 T cell receptor beta chains came from one sample sequenced in a study of regulatory T cells in long-lasting Graves disease. The time point denotes: newly diagnosed GD, antithyroid drugs for less than 3 months. After RNA was extracted from PBMCs, the TCR library was made from it. Building of the TCR beta libraries involved iRepertoire HTBI primers and Arm-PCR of CDR3 regions. TCRdb passed the multiplex PCR reads through MiXCR, listing each CDR3 protein once. The sample shows hundreds of thousands of distinct CDR3 sequences, about 14% of them seen only once. This sample also appeared in a second study, on T cells in Graves' hyperthyroidism and ophthalmopathy.

This material consisted of peripheral blood mononuclear cells (PBMCs), taken at new diagnosis, from a patient treated with antithyroid drugs. These receptors came from a man aged 25-45 years with Graves disease.

This clonotype was seen many times. The V and J genes are TRBV2 and TRBJ1-1; tentatively, D is TRBD1 (5 bases). Germline V gene lookup returns CDR1 SNHLY and CDR2 FYNNEI. This CDR3 is 15 amino acids long. Trimming took 0 bases from V and 1 from J, leaving 9 bases between them. The DNA for the CDR3 is TGTGCCAGCAGTGAAGCGCTGGGGCAGAACACTGAAGCTTTCTTT. Translation gives CASSEALGQNTEAFF.

CDR3 sequence reads: CASTLMTGDSPLHF. CDR3 coding DNA: TGTGCCAGTACCCTTATGACAGGGGATTCACCCCTCCACTTT. The chain has TRBV19 and TRBJ1-6, with 8 positions matching TRBD1. This CDR3 comprises 14 residues. With V trimmed by 7 bases and J by 8 bases, 7 bases remained unmatched. Germline-derived CDR1 and CDR2 are LNHDA and SQIVND (reference sequence).

The chain uses TRBV30 and TRBJ1-4, with D uncertain. V was cut by 2 bases and J by 1 base, with 14 bases left in between. This CDR3 spans 16 amino acids. Germline V lookup: CDR1 GTSNPN, CDR2 SVGIG (reference sequence). The CDR3: CAWSRGQMGTNEKLFF. The DNA of the CDR3 is TGTGCCTGGAGTCGCGGGCAGATGGGAACTAATGAAAAACTGTTTTTT. The full variable domain, with the rest looked up from reference TRBV30 and TRBJ1-4, is SQTIHQWPATLVQPVGSPLSLECTVEGTSNPNLYWYRQAAGRGLQLLFYSVGIGQISSEVPQNLSASRPQDRQFILSSKKLLLSDSGFYLCAWSRGQMGTNEKLFFGSGTQLSVL.

This clonotype was seen many times. This chain uses TRBV12-3 or TRBV12-4 with TRBJ1-5; a weak D match, TRBD1 (5 bases). Trimming shortened V by 5 bases and J by 1 base, and 12 bases separated the two germline ends. The CDR3 totals 15 residues. For the CDR3, the DNA is TGTGCCAGCAGTCATCAGGGTGGGAGCAATCAGCCCCAGCATTTT. Its protein is CASSHQGGSNQPQHF.

V and J are TRBV9 and TRBJ2-2; maybe TRBD2 (5 bases). Germline assignment: CDR1 SGDLS and CDR2 YYNGEE. This CDR3 has 15 residues. Trimming took off 3 bases at V and 0 bases at J, with 9 bases between the two ends. In DNA form, the CDR3 reads TGTGCCAGCAGCGCGCGGGCTCCGAACACCGGGGAGCTGTTTTTT. Translation gives CASSARAPNTGELFF.

The chain links TRBV6-1 to TRBJ2-3; 7 nucleotides agree with TRBD2. The CDR3 runs to 15 residues. Germline assignment: CDR1 MNHNS and CDR2 SASEGT. Trimming at V came to 3 bases and at J to 2 bases, leaving 5 bases not matched to a gene. The CDR3 DNA sequence: TGTGCCAGCAGTGACGTCGGGGGGACCACAGATACGCAGTATTTT. This gives the protein CASSDVGGTTDTQYF.

This clonotype occurred a few times. Written as DNA, the CDR3 is TGCGCCAGCAGTGAGGACAGGGGGCTATCCCACAATGAGCAGTTCTTC. Translation gives CASSEDRGLSHNEQFF. The chain links TRBV10-2 to TRBJ2-1, with 10 bases aligning to TRBD1. There are 16 residues in the CDR3. Germline V lookup: CDR1 WSHSY, CDR2 SAAADI. V dropped 2 bases and J dropped 5; count of bases not matched to a gene: 6.

The chain employs TRBV15 and TRBJ1-4; TRBD1 matches at 8 bases. J was trimmed by 7 bases and V by 1 base; bases with no gene match: 8. The V gene's germline CDR1 is LNHNV and CDR2 YYDKDF (reference sequence). The CDR3 has 16 amino acids. CDR3 in amino acids: CATSRGVGQGAEKLFF. CDR3 sequence (DNA): TGTGCCACCAGCAGAGGGGTGGGGCAGGGGGCTGAAAAACTGTTTTTT.

This clonotype was detected many times. This chain links TRBV29-1 with TRBJ2-7; D possibly corresponds to TRBD1 (6 bases). V was trimmed by 4 bases and J by 3 bases, leaving 22 bases between them. This CDR3 is 16 amino acids long. Per the germline V gene, CDR1 is SQVTM and CDR2 is ANQGSEA. The CDR3 protein is CSVGSGVLQINYEQYF. The DNA for the CDR3 is TGCAGCGTTGGGTCAGGGGTACTACAAATTAACTACGAGCAGTACTTC.

At least ten counts were recorded for this clonotype. V and J are TRBV7-8 and TRBJ1-2; TRBD1 aligns across 9 bases. Per the germline V gene, CDR1 is SGHVS and CDR2 is FQNEAQ. CDR3 length: 15 amino acids. Trimming took 5 bases from V and 6 from J; bases not matched to a gene: 10. The CDR3 nucleotides are TGTGCCAGCAGCGGCAGACAGGGGGAAAGCGATGGCTACACCTTC. Its protein product is CASSGRQGESDGYTF.

This clonotype was counted many times. This sequence joins TRBV7-2 and TRBJ2-5; 14 nucleotides align to TRBD2. Trimming removed 2 bases from V and 4 bases from J; junction bases left unmatched: 9. CDR3 length equals 18 residues. Germline V CDR1 and CDR2: SGHTA, FQGNSA. Written as DNA, the CDR3 is TGTGCCAGCAGCTTACCTAGAGGGACTAGCGGGAGAACAGAGACCCAGTACTTC. Amino acids: CASSLPRGTSGRTETQYF.

The chain employs TRBV5-1 and TRBJ2-2; TRBD2 aligns across 13 bases. The CDR3 runs 15 residues. The germline CDR1 and CDR2 sequences are SGHRS and YFSETQ. The V segment lost 4 bases and the J segment 5 bases; nucleotides outside the gene matches: 2. Written as DNA, the CDR3 is TGCGCCAGCAGCCAGACTAGCGGGAGGACCGGGGAGCTGTTTTTT. Protein sequence: CASSQTSGRTGELFF.

There are a few counts of this clonotype. The chain uses TRBV7-9 and TRBJ2-5, with 11 positions matching TRBD2. The junction had 6 bases not matched to a gene; V was cut back by 4 bases and J by 2 bases. Germline V gene lookup returns CDR1 SEHNR and CDR2 FQNEAQ (reference sequence). The CDR3 spans 16 residues. The CDR3 DNA reads as TGTGCCAGCAGCTCCAAGAGACTAGCGGGACAAGAGACCCAGTACTTC. This translates into CASSSKRLAGQETQYF.

This clonotype appeared a single time. This likely traces to a read error, being one base from a far larger clone. J is TRBJ1-2 and V is TRBV7-3; D is perhaps TRBD1 (6 bases). Looked up from germline, CDR1 is SGHTA and CDR2 is FQGTGA. The V end was cut by 9 bases, the J end by 2 bases, with 19 bases between. The CDR3 sequence is 15 residues long. For the CDR3, the DNA is TGTGCCAGTGGGGTGGGGGCCTCGGGGAACTATGGCTACACCTTC. This gives the protein CASGVGASGNYGYTF.

At least ten counts were recorded for this clonotype. The chain has TRBV12-3 or TRBV12-4 and TRBJ1-5, with D tentatively TRBD1 (6 bases). V lost 3 bases and J lost 9, with 21 bases in between. The CDR3 extends over 16 amino acids. The CDR3 here is CASSFTGGRVRWPQHF. CDR3 nucleotides: TGTGCCAGCAGTTTCACTGGGGGGCGGGTAAGATGGCCCCAGCATTTT.

This clonotype was seen at least ten times. The rearrangement joins TRBV29-1 to TRBJ1-2, with TRBD1 identical over 9 bases. The germline V gene encodes CDR1 SQVTM and CDR2 ANQGSEA. The CDR3 has 11 amino acids. V lost 6 bases and J lost 8; bases outside the gene matches: 4. Here the CDR3 DNA reads TGCAGCGTGCGGACAGGGGCCGGCTACACCTTC. This gives the protein CSVRTGAGYTF.

J is TRBJ2-1 and V is TRBV7-2; no clear D gene. This CDR3 comprises 15 residues. Trimming took off 8 bases at V and 5 bases at J, with 19 bases between the two ends. The germline CDR1 and CDR2 sequences are SGHTA and FQGNSA. DNA of the CDR3: TGTGCCAGCGGTTCCCTTAAGCGCAGCCACAATGAGCAGTTCTTC. Translation gives CASGSLKRSHNEQFF. The full variable domain, in which reference TRBV7-2 and TRBJ2-1 provide the parts outside the CDR3, is GAGVSQSPSNKVTEKGKDVELRCDPISGHTALYWYRQSLGQGLEFLIYFQGNSAPDKSGLPSDRFSAERTGGSVSTLTIQRTQQEDSAVYLCASGSLKRSHNEQFFGPGTRLTVL.

This clonotype was found many times. The chain recombines TRBV12-3 or TRBV12-4 with TRBJ1-1, with D unresolved. The V and J ends lost 3 bases and 4 bases respectively, with 12 bases between them. This CDR3 comprises 14 residues. CDR3 coding DNA: TGTGCCAGCAGTTTTCGACGGCTGGGCACTGAAGCTTTCTTT. This translates into CASSFRRLGTEAFF.

The V gene is TRBV6-2 or TRBV6-3, the J gene TRBJ2-3; TRBD1 matches 9 bases. V gave up 6 bases and J gave up 2 bases; unmatched junction bases: 6. The CDR3 totals 15 residues. Germline-derived CDR1 and CDR2 are MNHEY and SVGEGT. In nucleotides, the CDR3 is TGTGCCAGCAGACCGGGACAGGGCCCCACAGATACGCAGTATTTT. This encodes CASRPGQGPTDTQYF.